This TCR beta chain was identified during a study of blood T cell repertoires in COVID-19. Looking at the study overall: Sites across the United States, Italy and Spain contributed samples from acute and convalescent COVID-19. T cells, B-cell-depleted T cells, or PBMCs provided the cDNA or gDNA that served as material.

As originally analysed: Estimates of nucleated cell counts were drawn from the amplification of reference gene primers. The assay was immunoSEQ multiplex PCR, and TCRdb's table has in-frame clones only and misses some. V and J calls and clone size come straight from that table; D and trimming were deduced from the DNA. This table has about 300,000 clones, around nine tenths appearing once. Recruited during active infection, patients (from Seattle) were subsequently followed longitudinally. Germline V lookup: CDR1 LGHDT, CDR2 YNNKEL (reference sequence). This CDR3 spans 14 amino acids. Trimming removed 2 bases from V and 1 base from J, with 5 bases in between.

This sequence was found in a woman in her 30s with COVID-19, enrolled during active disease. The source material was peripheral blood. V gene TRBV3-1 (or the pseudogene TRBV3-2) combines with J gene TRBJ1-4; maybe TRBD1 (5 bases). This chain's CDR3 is CASSQRGTNEKLFF. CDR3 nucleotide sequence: TGTGCCAGCAGCCAAAGGGGAACTAATGAAAAACTGTTTTTT.